The 20 T cell receptor beta chains listed next were all sequenced from one sample in a study of spatial heterogeneity in lung cancer. Study-level points and caveats: Counts that tracked tumor mutation counts were those of expanded intratumoral alpha and beta TCRs.

Using its own MiXCR run on the 5' RACE reads, TCRdb lists one record per CDR3 protein. The sample holds approximately 9,700 distinct CDR3 sequences, 8% to 10% seen once. Which antigens these TCRs recognize remains unknown. This sample's time point: sample taken at primary tumor resection. This sample comprised lung tumor tissue, obtained at surgery. The receptors derive from a female donor with early-stage non-small cell lung cancer.

This clonotype is judged medium-sized. This chain links TRBV6-1 with TRBJ1-5, with D tentatively TRBD1 (5 bases). Germline CDR1 and CDR2: MNHNS and SASEGT. Deletions cut 2 bases from V and 5 bases from J, with 16 bases between. There are 16 residues in the CDR3. The DNA of the CDR3 is TGTGCCAGCAGTGAATTGGGTGGGCAGGGCGATCAGCCCCAGCATTTT. It specifies CASSELGGQGDQPQHF.

The table lists this clonotype with a few counts. The chain links TRBV6-4 to TRBJ2-3, with TRBD2 matching over 8 bases. This CDR3 is 13 amino acids long. CDR1 is MRHNA, CDR2 SNTAGT, per germline. With 8 bases clipped from V and 3 bases from J, the junction kept 4 bases outside the gene matches. CDR3 bases: TGTGCCAGCTCAGAGCGGGAGACAGATACGCAGTATTTT. Its protein is CASSERETDTQYF.

The chain is built from TRBV5-6 and TRBJ1-5, with a possible D match to TRBD1 (6 bases). The CDR3 covers 13 residues. The germline gives CDR1 SGHDT, CDR2 YYEEEE. The V and J ends lost 2 bases and 8 bases respectively, with 11 bases between them. The CDR3 coding sequence is TGTGCCAGCAGCTTCCGGCCAGGGGAGCCCCAGCATTTT. Translation: CASSFRPGEPQHF.

The rearrangement uses TRBV9 and TRBJ2-3, with 7 nucleotides matching TRBD2. Losses at the gene ends were 7 bases for V and 0 bases for J; bases not matched to a gene: 5. The CDR3 extends over 14 amino acids. Germline V gives CDR1 SGDLS, CDR2 YYNGEE. CDR3 residues: CASGGGWSTDTQYF. Here the CDR3 DNA reads TGTGCCAGCGGGGGAGGGTGGAGCACAGATACGCAGTATTTT.

Notes on this clonotype: Given a much more abundant clone one base away, this may be a read error. The gene calls are TRBV20-1 and TRBJ2-3, with 14 bases that match TRBD2. Germline values: CDR1 DFQATT, CDR2 SNEGSKA (reference sequence). J was trimmed by 10 bases and V by 2 bases; bases with no gene match: 5. This CDR3 contains 14 residues. In nucleotides, the CDR3 is TGCAGTGCTAGATCGGGACTAGCGGGGGCGGCGCAGTATTTT. Translating it yields CSARSGLAGAAQYF.

The rearrangement joins TRBV18 to TRBJ1-3; the D is unclear. The CDR3 loop spans 16 amino acids. V lost 0 bases and J 4 bases, leaving 13 bases between the germline ends. Germline V lookup: CDR1 KGHSH, CDR2 LQKENI. The CDR3 loop is CASSPPTWQIGNTIYF. CDR3 nucleotide sequence: TGTGCCAGCTCACCACCGACGTGGCAGATCGGAAACACCATATATTTT.

This clonotype has only a few counts. J is TRBJ2-5 and V is TRBV18; a weak D match, TRBD2 (6 bases). The CDR3 totals 15 residues. Trimming removed 0 bases at V and 7 bases at J, with 15 bases between. Germline V gene lookup returns CDR1 KGHSH and CDR2 LQKENI. The CDR3 is CASSPPEGPVGTQYF. For the CDR3, the DNA is TGTGCCAGCTCACCACCGGAGGGGCCGGTTGGGACCCAGTACTTC. Looking up the rest from reference TRBV18 and TRBJ2-5 gives the full variable domain: NAGVMQNPRHLVRRRGQEARLRCSPMKGHSHVYWYRQLPEEGLKFMVYLQKENIIDESGMPKERFSAEFPKEGPSILRIQQVVRGDSAAYFCASSPPEGPVGTQYFGPGTRLLVL.

This clonotype was recorded only once. The chain employs TRBV29-1 and TRBJ1-1, with 8 bases identical to TRBD1. Germline V gene data show CDR1 as SQVTM and CDR2 as ANQGSEA. CDR3 length equals 15 residues. J was trimmed by 5 bases and V by 6 bases; bases with no gene match: 14. CDR3 protein: CSVVKGQATRTEAFF. The CDR3 nucleotides are TGCAGCGTCGTTAAGGGACAGGCTACGCGAACTGAAGCTTTCTTT.

There are many counts of this clonotype. This sequence joins TRBV10-2 and TRBJ1-1; no clear D gene. Per the germline V gene, CDR1 is WSHSY and CDR2 is SAAADI. The CDR3 loop spans 12 amino acids. Trimming left V 6 bases short and J 6 bases short, with 11 bases between. The CDR3 reads CASRQKGAEAFF. The CDR3 nucleotides read TGCGCCAGCAGACAAAAGGGAGCTGAAGCTTTCTTT.

This clonotype has just one count. This sequence joins TRBV2 and TRBJ2-3; TRBD1 might be the D (6 bases). Germline V CDR1 and CDR2: SNHLY, FYNNEI. This CDR3 spans 12 amino acids. V was clipped by 7 bases and J by 3 bases, with 8 bases between them. The DNA for the CDR3 is TGTGCCAGCAAGGGGGAGACAGATACGCAGTATTTT. Its protein is CASKGETDTQYF.

This clonotype has a handful of counts. V and J are TRBV4-1 and TRBJ2-2, with 9 positions matching TRBD1. The J segment lost 0 bases and the V segment lost 4 bases, leaving 9 bases of the junction unmatched. Germline V gives CDR1 MGHRA, CDR2 YSYEKL. The CDR3 runs to 18 residues. The CDR3: CASSPKPTGGSNTGELFF. CDR3 nucleotide sequence: TGCGCCAGCAGCCCAAAACCGACAGGGGGATCGAACACCGGGGAGCTGTTTTTT.

The rearrangement links TRBV20-1 to TRBJ2-7; 8 nucleotides agree with TRBD1. Germline CDR1 and CDR2: DFQATT and SNEGSKA (reference sequence). CDR3 length: 11 residues. This CDR3 reads CSASQDRVGTV. Here the CDR3 DNA reads TGCAGTGCTAGCCAGGACAGGGTGGGCACCGTC.

This clonotype came up a few times. The V call is TRBV5-1, the J call TRBJ1-6; D gene uncertain. This CDR3 comprises 13 residues. Germline V gene lookup returns CDR1 SGHRS and CDR2 YFSETQ. V was pared by 5 bases and J by 6 bases, with 9 bases between. The CDR3 region is CASRGQSNSPLHF. The CDR3 bases are TGCGCCAGCAGAGGCCAGAGTAATTCACCCCTCCACTTT.

The genes are TRBV12-3 or TRBV12-4 and TRBJ2-3; 9 bases are a match to TRBD1. This CDR3 has 15 residues. Trimming took 6 bases from V and 4 from J; bases not matched to a gene: 8. The CDR3 bases are TGTGCCAGCAGGACGACAGGGGGGGTCGCAGATACGCAGTATTTT. Residues: CASRTTGGVADTQYF.

This clonotype was counted ten times or more. V gene TRBV28 combines with J gene TRBJ2-7; 7 bases match TRBD1. CDR1 is MDHEN and CDR2 is SYDVKM in the germline V gene. The ends lost 7 bases at V and 7 bases at J; junction bases unmatched: 4. This CDR3 comprises 11 residues. Written as DNA, the CDR3 is TGTGCCAGCAAGGGGGCGTGGGAGCAGTACTTC. Amino acids: CASKGAWEQYF.

This rearrangement joins TRBV5-1 to TRBJ1-1; TRBD1 might be the D (5 bases). Germline V gene data show CDR1 as SGHRS and CDR2 as YFSETQ. The CDR3 loop spans 14 amino acids. Trimming stripped 0 bases from V and 4 bases from J, with 10 bases between. This CDR3 reads CASSLVGALTEAFF. CDR3 sequence (DNA): TGCGCCAGCAGCTTGGTCGGGGCTCTCACTGAAGCTTTCTTT.

This clonotype was seen repeatedly, ten times or more. The rearrangement uses TRBV23-1 and TRBJ2-7, with 9 bases lining up with TRBD1. TRBV23-1 falls under the ORF class, with uncertain function. The CDR3 has 15 amino acids. J gave up 6 bases and V 3 bases, and 9 bases lay outside the gene matches. CDR3 residues: CASSHPDTGGSEQYF. CDR3 nucleotide sequence: TGCGCCAGCAGTCATCCCGATACAGGGGGCTCCGAGCAGTACTTC.

This clonotype occurred many times. This rearrangement joins TRBV7-9 to TRBJ1-1, with 9 bases matching TRBD1. The CDR3 is 15 amino acids. CDR1 and CDR2 (germline): SEHNR, FQNEAQ (reference sequence). V dropped 2 bases and J dropped 1; count of bases not matched to a gene: 2. CDR3 in DNA: TGTGCCAGCAGCTTAAAGGACAGGGGGAACACTGAAGCTTTCTTT. Its protein is CASSLKDRGNTEAFF. Complete variable domain (other parts from reference TRBV7-9 and TRBJ1-1): DTGVSQNPRHKITKRGQNVTFRCDPISEHNRLYWYRQTLGQGPEFLTYFQNEAQLEKSRLLSDRFSAERPKGSFSTLEIQRTEQGDSAMYLCASSLKDRGNTEAFFGQGTRLTVV.

This clonotype occurred a few times. The rearrangement links TRBV13 to TRBJ2-2, with D perhaps matching TRBD2 (5 bases). The CDR3 runs 16 residues. Germline lookup yields CDR1 PRHDT and CDR2 FYEKMQ (reference sequence). V lost 0 bases to trimming and J lost 2 bases, with 10 bases between them. As DNA, the CDR3 is TGTGCCAGCAGCTTAGGGTTAGGACTCAACACCGGGGAGCTGTTTTTT. Protein product: CASSLGLGLNTGELFF.

This clonotype ranks as medium-sized. The V and J genes are TRBV3-1 and TRBJ2-3, with D perhaps matching TRBD2 (7 bases). With 3 bases removed from V and 5 bases from J, the gap between germline ends came to 15 bases. This CDR3 has 15 amino acids. Germline loops: CDR1 LGHDT, CDR2 YNNKEL (reference sequence). CDR3 sequence: CASSQMAGARDTQYF. The CDR3 coding sequence is TGTGCCAGCAGCCAGATGGCGGGGGCCAGAGATACGCAGTATTTT.